Listed here are 27 T cell receptor beta chains from one sample, sequenced in a study of T cell repertoires in cytomegalovirus infection (dated by TCRdb to the late 2010s). The sample's treatment or condition label, in plain terms: in vitro stimulation with specific CMV peptide epitopes to enrich CMV-specific T cells. The antigens for these receptors are not known. Instrument on record: Illumina HiSeq 1500. The public reads were run again by TCRdb, first through fastp at Q25 and then through MiXCR, and only productive beta chains were kept. Rows with a matching CDR3 protein are joined into one entry that keeps the most common DNA and genes. This sample lists about 310,000 distinct CDR3 sequences; roughly 25% were detected once. The ten largest clones represent roughly 15% of the sample. The sample in question was cultured PBMCs, obtained from culture after CMV antigen stimulation. The receptors originated from a human donor in good health (CMV status not recorded). Some clones in this sample may be carry-over from other donors' samples.

The chain is built from TRBV19 and TRBJ1-2; 7 positions agree with TRBD1. Losses at the gene ends were 1 base for V and 0 bases for J; bases not matched to a gene: 8. CDR1 and CDR2 (germline): LNHDA, SQIVND (reference sequence). The CDR3 is 17 amino acids. The chain's CDR3 is CASSIASGQGANYGYTF. As DNA, the CDR3 is TGTGCCAGTAGTATAGCCTCGGGGCAGGGGGCTAACTATGGCTACACCTTC. The whole variable domain, filled in from reference TRBV19 and TRBJ1-2, reads DGGITQSPKYLFRKEGQNVTLSCEQNLNHDAMYWYRQDPGQGLRLIYYSQIVNDFQKGDIAEGYSVSREKKESFPLTVTSAQKNPTAFYLCASSIASGQGANYGYTFGSGTRLTVV.

The chain is built from TRBV27 and TRBJ1-3, with a possible D match to TRBD1 (5 bases). CDR1 and CDR2 (germline): MNHEY, SMNVEV (reference sequence). The CDR3 spans 17 residues. The V and J ends lost 6 bases and 0 bases respectively, with 18 bases between them. DNA of the CDR3: TGTGCCAGCAGCAGAAGCCAGGGAAGGGGCTCTGGAAACACCATATATTTT. It encodes CASSRSQGRGSGNTIYF.

J is TRBJ1-3 and V is TRBV20-1; 7 bases line up with TRBD1. CDR1 is DFQATT, CDR2 SNEGSKA, per germline (reference sequence). V gave up 3 bases and J gave up 0 bases; unmatched junction bases: 14. This CDR3 has 18 residues. DNA of the CDR3: TGCAGTGCTAGGGAACACGCTATGCGACAGGGCTCTGGAAACACCATATATTTT. This encodes CSAREHAMRQGSGNTIYF.

V is TRBV5-4 and J is TRBJ2-5; D may be TRBD2 (7 bases). Between the trimmed V and J ends, which lost 4 bases and 6 bases, there was a span of 16 bases. The CDR3 sequence is 14 residues long. Germline lookup yields CDR1 SGHNT and CDR2 YYREEE (reference sequence). The CDR3 region is CASSPPGEGKTQYF. CDR3 bases: TGTGCCAGCAGCCCTCCAGGGGAGGGAAAGACCCAGTACTTC.

This chain links TRBV12-3 or TRBV12-4 with TRBJ1-5; D gene ambiguous. The V end was cut by 1 base, the J end by 6 bases, with 10 bases between. The CDR3 extends over 14 amino acids. Written as DNA, the CDR3 is TGTGCCAGCAGTTTAGGCGTCAGGACTCAGCCCCAGCATTTT. Amino acids: CASSLGVRTQPQHF.

This clonotype appeared a few times. This chain links TRBV4-3 with TRBJ2-6, with TRBD1 identical over 7 bases. V shed 0 bases and J 0 bases; nucleotides not matched to a gene: 5. This CDR3 contains 18 residues. Germline CDR1 and CDR2: LGHNA and YSLEER. CDR3 sequence reads: CASSQEGTVSSGANVLTF. CDR3 sequence (DNA): TGCGCCAGCAGCCAAGAAGGGACAGTGAGCTCTGGGGCCAACGTCCTGACTTTC.

This clonotype was detected many times. The chain carries TRBV7-2 and TRBJ2-2; unclear D gene. The V gene lost 5 bases and the J gene lost 4 bases, with 11 bases spanning the gap. The CDR3 covers 14 residues. Germline CDR1 is SGHTA and CDR2 is FQGNSA. DNA for the CDR3: TGTGCCAGCAGCGGAAACCTATTCACCGGGGAGCTGTTTTTT. Encoded protein: CASSGNLFTGELFF. The full variable domain, with the rest looked up from reference TRBV7-2 and TRBJ2-2, is GAGVSQSPSNKVTEKGKDVELRCDPISGHTALYWYRQSLGQGLEFLIYFQGNSAPDKSGLPSDRFSAERTGGSVSTLTIQRTQQEDSAVYLCASSGNLFTGELFFGEGSRLTVL.

In this sample, this clonotype turned up a few times. The rearrangement joins TRBV6-2 or TRBV6-3 to TRBJ1-1; D is perhaps TRBD1 (5 bases). CDR1 is MNHEY, CDR2 SVGEGT, per germline. Trimming shortened V by 6 bases and J by 1 base, and 12 bases separated the two germline ends. This CDR3 contains 14 residues. The CDR3 region is CASSYTQGNTEAFF. CDR3 nucleotide sequence: TGTGCCAGCAGCTACACCCAGGGGAACACTGAAGCTTTCTTT.

This clonotype was recorded many times. The chain uses TRBV7-2 and TRBJ2-2, with D tentatively TRBD2 (5 bases). CDR1 and CDR2 from the germline V gene are SGHTA and FQGNSA. V lost 0 bases, J lost 3 bases, and 17 bases lay in between. The CDR3 has 18 amino acids. For the CDR3, the DNA is TGTGCCAGCAGCTTAGCGAGTGGCGCTAGCATGTACACCGGGGAGCTGTTTTTT. Encoded protein: CASSLASGASMYTGELFF.

The CDR3 region is CASRTGAPEQYF. CDR3 in DNA: TGTGCCAGCAGAACAGGGGCCCCGGAGCAGTACTTC. This sequence joins TRBV6-2 or TRBV6-3 and TRBJ2-7, with 7 nucleotides matching TRBD1. The length of the CDR3 is 12 residues. Germline V CDR1 and CDR2: MNHEY, SVGEGT. The J segment lost 7 bases and the V segment lost 6 bases, leaving 6 bases of the junction unmatched.

V usage is TRBV7-2 and J usage is TRBJ2-7; 8 bases are a match to TRBD1. Germline CDR1 is SGHTA and CDR2 is FQGNSA. V lost 3 bases and J lost 5; bases outside the gene matches: 6. The CDR3 covers 14 residues. In DNA, the CDR3 is TGTGCCAGCAGCTTGGACAGGGTGAAGGACGAGCAGTACTTC. Translated, it gives CASSLDRVKDEQYF.

This clonotype was counted between two and nine times. The CDR3 loop reads CASTLGLFGGYQETQYF. The CDR3 bases are TGTGCCAGCACCCTCGGACTATTCGGGGGGTACCAAGAGACCCAGTACTTC. The chain uses TRBV3-1 and TRBJ2-5, with 7 bases identical to TRBD2. CDR1 and CDR2 from the germline V gene are LGHDT and YNNKEL (reference sequence). This CDR3 is built from 17 residues. V trimming: 7 bases; J trimming: 0 bases; junction bases outside the gene matches: 14.

V and J are TRBV5-5 and TRBJ1-5; D call uncertain. The length of the CDR3 is 13 residues. V shed 3 bases and J shed 6 bases, with 10 bases lying between them. CDR1 SGHKS and CDR2 YYEKEE come from the germline V gene (reference sequence). The CDR3 DNA reads as TGTGCCAGCAGCTACGACGGGCCTCAGCCCCAGCATTTT. This gives the protein CASSYDGPQPQHF.

This chain connects TRBV11-3 to TRBJ2-7, with 11 bases aligning to TRBD2. The germline V gene has CDR1 SGHNT and CDR2 YENEEA. Trimming cost V 0 bases and J 3 bases; bases outside gene matches: 7. The CDR3 runs 17 residues. This chain's CDR3 is CASSLDPGTSGDYEQYV. CDR3 DNA: TGTGCCAGCAGCTTAGATCCTGGGACTAGCGGAGACTACGAGCAGTACGTC.

The chain recombines TRBV10-3 with TRBJ2-5; possibly TRBD1 for D (6 bases). Germline-derived CDR1 and CDR2 are ENHRY and SYGVKD. V dropped 4 bases and J dropped 3 bases, with 15 bases sitting between them. The CDR3 runs 15 residues. The chain's CDR3 is CAISGSGQFEETQYF. The CDR3 nucleotides are TGTGCCATCAGTGGGTCGGGACAATTTGAAGAGACCCAGTACTTC.

This clonotype has at least ten counts. The chain couples TRBV4-1 to TRBJ2-7; no firm D call. CDR3 length: 15 residues. Germline CDR1 is MGHRA and CDR2 is YSYEKL. V was shortened by 1 base and J by 0 bases, with 10 bases between the two germline ends. CDR3 sequence (DNA): TGCGCCAGCAGCCAAGTGGCAGCAATCTCCTACGAGCAGTACTTC. Amino acids: CASSQVAAISYEQYF.

Only a few counts were recorded for this clonotype. The rearrangement joins TRBV7-6 to TRBJ2-7; TRBD1 agrees at 10 bases. The CDR3 consists of 16 residues. Germline V gene sequence: CDR1 SGHVS, CDR2 FNYEAQ. J lost 4 bases, V lost 5 bases, and 11 bases had no gene match. The CDR3, as DNA: TGTGCCAGCAGCCCGAGTGGGGACAGGGGAGGTTACGAGCAGTACTTC. It encodes CASSPSGDRGGYEQYF.

The J gene is TRBJ2-6, the V gene TRBV7-6, with unresolved D. Germline V lookup: CDR1 SGHVS, CDR2 FNYEAQ. Trimming pared 8 bases from V and 0 bases from J, leaving 5 bases between. This CDR3 contains 13 residues. The CDR3 DNA is TGTGCCAGCTTGGGCTCTGGGGCCAACGTCCTGACTTTC. Protein product: CASLGSGANVLTF.

This clonotype was recorded at least ten times. This rearrangement joins TRBV7-2 to TRBJ1-6, with a tentative D call TRBD1 (6 bases). Per germline, CDR1 SGHTA and CDR2 FQGNSA. This CDR3 has 15 residues. V gave up 7 bases and J gave up 4 bases, with 14 bases separating them. The CDR3 nucleotides read TGTGCCAGCACCCGGACCAGGGGTTATAATTCACCCCTCCACTTT. Its protein product is CASTRTRGYNSPLHF.

In its sample, this clonotype was seen many times. CDR3 loop: CASSLGTYLSYEQYF. The CDR3, as DNA: TGTGCCAGCAGCTTAGGGACTTACCTCTCCTACGAGCAGTACTTC. The rearrangement uses TRBV7-2 and TRBJ2-7; a weak D match, TRBD2 (5 bases). V was trimmed by 1 base and J by 0 bases, leaving 10 bases between them. Germline CDR1 is SGHTA and CDR2 is FQGNSA. The CDR3 is 15 amino acids.

V and J are TRBV7-2 and TRBJ2-5; 10 bases line up with TRBD2. CDR1 and CDR2 from the germline V gene are SGHTA and FQGNSA. This CDR3 has 15 residues. The V segment lost 6 bases and the J segment 3 bases; nucleotides outside the gene matches: 7. The CDR3 is CASRTRTSGKETQYF. CDR3 bases: TGTGCCAGCAGGACGAGAACTAGCGGGAAAGAGACCCAGTACTTC.

This clonotype was seen ten or more times. The rearrangement uses TRBV7-2 and TRBJ2-7; D call uncertain. The CDR3 length is 12 residues. Trimming stripped 5 bases from V and 7 bases from J, with 12 bases between. From germline, CDR1 is SGHTA and CDR2 FQGNSA. CDR3 sequence reads: CASSNSLVEQYF. The CDR3 DNA sequence: TGTGCCAGCAGCAACTCCTTAGTTGAGCAGTACTTC.

This clonotype was seen a handful of times. As DNA, the CDR3 is TGCGCCAGCAACACCGGGACTAGCGGACCCGACCAGTACTTC. Residues: CASNTGTSGPDQYF. The V gene is TRBV5-1, the J gene TRBJ2-7, with 11 nucleotides matching TRBD2. Per the germline V gene, CDR1 is SGHRS and CDR2 is YFSETQ. V lost 6 bases and J lost 10; bases outside the gene matches: 12. The CDR3 loop spans 14 amino acids.

This clonotype was counted only a few times. The chain is built from TRBV7-2 and TRBJ2-2, with D perhaps matching TRBD1 (5 bases). This CDR3 is 15 amino acids long. Trimming pared 5 bases from V and 7 bases from J, leaving 17 bases between. CDR1 is SGHTA and CDR2 is FQGNSA in the germline V gene. CDR3 sequence (DNA): TGTGCCAGCAGCCCCAGGGTCGGACACAGCGGGGAGCTGTTTTTT. Its translation: CASSPRVGHSGELFF.

This clonotype was recorded many times. This rearrangement joins TRBV6-1 to TRBJ1-1; no firm D call. The CDR3 loop spans 19 amino acids. Germline assignment: CDR1 MNHNS and CDR2 SASEGT. Trimming shortened V by 0 bases and J by 0 bases, and 20 bases separated the two germline ends. The CDR3 here is CASSEAAPKRPSMNTEAFF. Here the CDR3 DNA reads TGTGCCAGCAGTGAAGCCGCACCCAAAAGACCCTCCATGAACACTGAAGCTTTCTTT.

This clonotype was found a few times. The rearrangement joins TRBV20-1 to TRBJ2-7; D might be TRBD1 or TRBD2, each matching 5 bases. The CDR3 has 13 residues. V was shortened by 7 bases and J by 3 bases, with 16 bases between the two germline ends. Germline values: CDR1 DFQATT, CDR2 SNEGSKA (reference sequence). The CDR3 loop reads CSVLTGRVYEQYF. In nucleotides, the CDR3 is TGCAGTGTTCTCACGGGACGGGTCTACGAGCAGTACTTC.

This clonotype turned up a few times. V and J are TRBV6-2 or TRBV6-3 and TRBJ2-7, with D unclear. The V and J ends lost 8 bases and 4 bases respectively, with 15 bases between them. CDR1 is MNHEY and CDR2 is SVGEGT in the germline V gene. The CDR3 has 13 amino acids. This CDR3 is CASGATLTYEQYV. The CDR3 nucleotides are TGTGCCAGCGGAGCCACCCTAACTTACGAGCAGTACGTC.